The 29 T cell receptor beta chains below all came from one sample that was sequenced in a study of cytomegalovirus exposure and HLA in healthy donors. The PCR used 60 Vbeta and 13 Jbeta primers. Clones were sequenced by immunoSEQ multiplex PCR, and TCRdb holds only the in-frame ones, with some missing. The sample consists of 200,000 to 250,000 clones, about 83% of them appearing once. Sequencing was carried out using PBMCs. The receptors come from a middle-aged man in good health and CMV-seronegative.

The J gene is TRBJ2-1, the V gene TRBV11-2; D remains unclear. CDR1 SGHAT and CDR2 FQNNGV come from the germline V gene. CDR3 length: 11 residues. V lost 5 bases and J lost 10, with 9 bases in between. The CDR3 bases are TGTGCCAGCAGCCGAGCCCTCGAGCAGTTCTTC. Amino acids: CASSRALEQFF.

The V gene is TRBV4-1, the J gene TRBJ2-3; 8 bases map to TRBD2. CDR1 MGHRA and CDR2 YSYEKL come from the germline V gene. With 4 bases clipped from V and 2 bases from J, the junction kept 11 bases outside the gene matches. The CDR3 is 17 residues long. The CDR3 is CASSLFPAGASTDTQYF. Written as DNA, the CDR3 is TGCGCCAGCAGCCTCTTCCCAGCGGGAGCTTCCACAGATACGCAGTATTTT.

This chain joins TRBV6-5 and TRBJ2-1, with D perhaps matching TRBD2 (6 bases). The germline V gene has CDR1 MNHEY and CDR2 SVGAGI. CDR3 length: 13 residues. Trimming left V 4 bases short and J 10 bases short, with 14 bases between. The CDR3 DNA follows: TGTGCCAGCAGTTCCGGGCGGGGTCGAGAGCAGTTCTTC. It specifies CASSSGRGREQFF.

Regarding this clone: An end of the junction differs from the germline gene, which may be a read error. V and J are TRBV5-6 and TRBJ2-6; D is unresolved. Germline V gives CDR1 SGHDT, CDR2 YYEEEE. The CDR3 length is 13 residues. The CDR3 loop reads CASSLRWANVLTF. The DNA of the CDR3 is TGTGCCAGCAGCTTGAGGTGGGCCAATGTCCTGACTTTC.

V is TRBV19 and J is TRBJ1-5; 7 positions match TRBD1. V lost 5 bases to trimming and J lost 0 bases; unmatched junction nucleotides: 4. This CDR3 spans 15 amino acids. CDR1 and CDR2 from the germline V gene are LNHDA and SQIVND (reference sequence). CDR3 region: CASSGQVYSNQPQHF. In nucleotides, the CDR3 is TGTGCCAGTAGTGGACAGGTTTATAGCAATCAGCCCCAGCATTTT.

V and J are TRBV18 and TRBJ1-1; 7 bases fit TRBD1. With V trimmed by 3 bases and J by 5 bases, 3 bases remained unmatched. Germline CDR1 KGHSH, CDR2 LQKENI. The CDR3 extends over 13 amino acids. CDR3 sequence: CASSPTGETEAFF. The CDR3 bases are TGTGCCAGCTCACCCACAGGGGAGACTGAAGCTTTCTTT.

This chain uses TRBV6-6 with TRBJ2-1, with D unclear. V was pared by 7 bases and J by 4 bases, with 11 bases between. This CDR3 contains 13 residues. CDR1 and CDR2 (germline): MNHNY, SVGAGI (reference sequence). For the CDR3, the DNA is TGTGCCAGCACCGAGACACCTTACAATGAGCAGTTCTTC. It encodes CASTETPYNEQFF.

V usage is TRBV15 and J usage is TRBJ1-1, with D maybe TRBD1 (5 bases). V shed 0 bases and J shed 1 base, with 9 bases lying between them. Germline loops: CDR1 LNHNV, CDR2 YYDKDF (reference sequence). CDR3 length equals 15 residues. In nucleotides, the CDR3 is TGTGCCACCAGCAGAGATCTGGGGCCGAACACTGAAGCTTTCTTT. It yields the protein CATSRDLGPNTEAFF.

This chain joins TRBV19 and TRBJ1-1, with no clear D. Trimming took 5 bases from V and 0 from J, leaving 7 bases between them. CDR1 LNHDA and CDR2 SQIVND come from the germline V gene (reference sequence). CDR3 length equals 13 residues. CDR3 sequence (DNA): TGTGCCAGTAGTCCACTCTTGAACACTGAAGCTTTCTTT. The encoded protein is CASSPLLNTEAFF.

The rearrangement joins TRBV6-5 to TRBJ1-1; D remains unclear. The CDR3 is 14 amino acids. The germline V and J ends were trimmed by 0 bases and 7 bases, with 12 bases remaining between them. Germline CDR1 reads MNHEY; CDR2 reads SVGAGI. This CDR3 reads CASSYSGRDGEAFF. The CDR3, as DNA: TGTGCCAGCAGTTACTCGGGGAGAGACGGTGAAGCTTTCTTT.

This clone was detected once. CDR3 protein: CASSEARGQGNEQYF. The CDR3 bases are TGTGCCAGCAGTGAAGCGCGGGGGCAGGGGAACGAGCAGTACTTC. The chain couples TRBV2 to TRBJ2-7; TRBD2 is a possible D gene (7 bases). This CDR3 is 15 amino acids long. Germline CDR1 and CDR2: SNHLY and FYNNEI. The germline V and J ends were trimmed by 0 bases and 5 bases, with 14 bases remaining between them.

The rearrangement links TRBV6-1 to TRBJ2-7; 8 bases map to TRBD1. The ends lost 6 bases at V and 2 bases at J; junction bases unmatched: 3. The length of the CDR3 is 13 residues. From germline, CDR1 is MNHNS and CDR2 SASEGT. The DNA for the CDR3 is TGTGCCAGCAGCGGACAGGGCACCTACGAGCAGTACTTC. Encoded protein: CASSGQGTYEQYF.

The chain couples TRBV11-2 to TRBJ2-2, with 7 bases lining up with TRBD1. Germline trimming cut 6 bases from V and 4 bases from J; bases unmatched to any gene: 8. Germline loops: CDR1 SGHAT, CDR2 FQNNGV. There are 15 residues in the CDR3. DNA of the CDR3: TGTGCCAGCAGTCTGGACAGGAGCCTCACCGGGGAGCTGTTTTTT. Residues: CASSLDRSLTGELFF.

V is TRBV7-3 and J is TRBJ2-7, with TRBD1 identical over 7 bases. The length of the CDR3 is 13 residues. Germline trimming cut 5 bases from V and 6 bases from J; bases unmatched to any gene: 7. The germline gives CDR1 SGHTA, CDR2 FQGTGA. CDR3 nucleotides: TGTGCCAGCAGCCAACAACCAGGGGGCGAGCAGTACTTC. Residues: CASSQQPGGEQYF.

This rearrangement joins TRBV5-4 to TRBJ2-1; D may be TRBD1 (5 bases). The CDR3 consists of 17 residues. V shed 0 bases and J shed 0 bases, with 13 bases lying between them. Germline V gives CDR1 SGHNT, CDR2 YYREEE (reference sequence). DNA for the CDR3: TGTGCCAGCAGCTTGGGGGGCGCACGGAGCTCCTACAATGAGCAGTTCTTC. As protein: CASSLGGARSSYNEQFF. The full variable domain, rest sourced from reference TRBV5-4 and TRBJ2-1, is ETGVTQSPTHLIKTRGQQVTLRCSSQSGHNTVSWYQQALGQGPQFIFQYYREEENGRGNFPPRFSGLQFPNYSSELNVNALELDDSALYLCASSLGGARSSYNEQFFGPGTRLTVL.

The chain combines TRBV7-3 with TRBJ2-3; 13 bases are a match to TRBD2. CDR1 is SGHTA, CDR2 FQGTGA, per germline. V lost 3 bases and J lost 7; bases outside the gene matches: 4. The CDR3 totals 15 residues. In DNA, the CDR3 is TGTGCCAGCAGCTTCGGGACTAGCGGGATGAATACGCAGTATTTT. Its protein product is CASSFGTSGMNTQYF.

The chain combines TRBV27 with TRBJ1-2; 7 nucleotides match TRBD1. The CDR3 runs to 14 residues. V shed 3 bases and J 8 bases; nucleotides not matched to a gene: 9. CDR1 MNHEY and CDR2 SMNVEV come from the germline V gene (reference sequence). Here the CDR3 reads CASSFSGQEGGYTF. The CDR3 DNA follows: TGTGCCAGCAGTTTTTCCGGACAGGAAGGGGGCTACACCTTC.

V is TRBV6-6 and J is TRBJ2-1; D may be TRBD1 (6 bases). The ends were cut back, 7 bases at V and 2 bases at J, with 9 bases in the middle. The CDR3 extends over 13 amino acids. Germline V gene lookup returns CDR1 MNHNY and CDR2 SVGAGI (reference sequence). The DNA of the CDR3 is TGTGCCAGCAAGACAGGTCCCTACAATGAGCAGTTCTTC. This encodes CASKTGPYNEQFF.

For the CDR3, the DNA is TGTGCCAGCGGAAAACTAGCGGGATCCTACAATGAGCAGTTCTTC. This codes for CASGKLAGSYNEQFF. The chain combines TRBV6-1 with TRBJ2-1, with 10 bases lining up with TRBD2. The ends lost 8 bases at V and 1 base at J; junction bases unmatched: 5. This CDR3 has 15 residues. Germline V gene sequence: CDR1 MNHNS, CDR2 SASEGT.

Here the CDR3 DNA reads TGTGCCAGCGGTGGCGGGAGCACAGATACGCAGTATTTT. It specifies CASGGGSTDTQYF. The V and J genes are TRBV6-5 and TRBJ2-3, with a possible D match to TRBD2 (5 bases). The CDR3 has 13 amino acids. V gave up 8 bases and J gave up 0 bases, with 9 bases separating them. In germline, CDR1 is MNHEY, CDR2 SVGAGI.

This clone showed up many times. The V call is TRBV15, the J call TRBJ1-1; maybe TRBD1 (5 bases). Trimming shortened V by 0 bases and J by 3 bases, and 11 bases separated the two germline ends. CDR3 size: 15 residues. Per the germline V gene, CDR1 is LNHNV and CDR2 is YYDKDF (reference sequence). Written as DNA, the CDR3 is TGTGCCACCAGCAGAGATAGGGGCGGCTACACTGAAGCTTTCTTT. As protein: CATSRDRGGYTEAFF.

This clone was picked up a small number of times. The chain links TRBV7-9 to TRBJ1-4; D is undetermined. The CDR3 is 15 residues long. Germline V gene data show CDR1 as SEHNR and CDR2 as FQNEAQ (reference sequence). Trimming took off 8 bases at V and 0 bases at J, with 13 bases between the two ends. CDR3 DNA: TGTGCCAGCGATCCACCACTAGCAACTAATGAAAAACTGTTTTTT. Translation: CASDPPLATNEKLFF.

This clone was detected a few times. The chain combines TRBV9 with TRBJ2-3; possible D gene TRBD1, 6 bases. There are 15 residues in the CDR3. Trimming took 3 bases from V and 3 from J, leaving 14 bases between them. Germline loops: CDR1 SGDLS, CDR2 YYNGEE. The CDR3 loop reads CASSGEGDLTDTQYF. The DNA of the CDR3 is TGTGCCAGCAGCGGTGAGGGGGACCTTACAGATACGCAGTATTTT.

CDR3 nucleotide sequence: TGTGCCAGCAGCGCTCCCACCGGGTATAATCAGCCCCAGCATTTT. Its protein is CASSAPTGYNQPQHF. This chain connects TRBV28 to TRBJ1-5; the D is unclear. V dropped 6 bases and J dropped 4 bases, with 16 bases sitting between them. The CDR3 is 15 amino acids. Germline V CDR1 and CDR2: MDHEN, SYDVKM. Full variable domain (rest looked up from reference TRBV28 and TRBJ1-5): DVKVTQSSRYLVKRTGEKVFLECVQDMDHENMFWYRQDPGLGLRLIYFSYDVKMKEKGDIPEGYSVSREKKERFSLILESASTNQTSMYLCASSAPTGYNQPQHFGDGTRLSIL.

The gene calls are TRBV5-4 and TRBJ2-5; a possible D gene is TRBD2 (6 bases). The CDR3 contains 14 residues. Germline V lookup: CDR1 SGHNT, CDR2 YYREEE (reference sequence). The V gene lost 0 bases and the J gene lost 11 bases, with 17 bases spanning the gap. CDR3 protein: CASSLAPGTQEQYF. The CDR3 DNA reads TGTGCCAGCAGCTTGGCGCCCGGGACTCAGGAGCAGTACTTC.

V is TRBV30 and J is TRBJ1-2, with TRBD1 matching 8 bases. Trimming took 2 bases from V and 4 from J; bases not matched to a gene: 6. CDR3 length equals 14 residues. Germline assignment: CDR1 GTSNPN and CDR2 SVGIG (reference sequence). The CDR3 DNA reads TGTGCCTGGAGTACGCAGGGGGCTGGCTATGGCTACACCTTC. Its translation: CAWSTQGAGYGYTF.

The chain links TRBV4-1 to TRBJ1-5; D is uncertain. Germline assignment: CDR1 MGHRA and CDR2 YSYEKL. V gave up 1 base and J gave up 0 bases, with 7 bases separating them. The CDR3 covers 15 residues. The CDR3 bases are TGCGCCAGCAGCCAAGGGCAGTTTAGCAATCAGCCCCAGCATTTT. Translated, it gives CASSQGQFSNQPQHF.

The rearrangement links TRBV4-1 to TRBJ2-2; D is perhaps TRBD2 (5 bases). The germline gives CDR1 MGHRA, CDR2 YSYEKL. The CDR3 is made up of 18 amino acids. Trimming stripped 1 base from V and 6 bases from J, with 21 bases between. The chain's CDR3 is CASSQVTHRSPGAGELFF. DNA of the CDR3: TGCGCCAGCAGCCAAGTCACCCACCGATCCCCCGGGGCCGGGGAGCTGTTTTTT.

This clone has a single count. The V call is TRBV27, the J call TRBJ2-7; D may be TRBD1 (6 bases). The CDR3 has 15 residues. V was shortened by 5 bases and J by 2 bases, with 16 bases between the two germline ends. Germline CDR1 MNHEY, CDR2 SMNVEV (reference sequence). CDR3 protein: CASSLKGDTTYEQYF. CDR3 nucleotides: TGTGCCAGCAGTCTAAAGGGGGACACGACCTACGAGCAGTACTTC.